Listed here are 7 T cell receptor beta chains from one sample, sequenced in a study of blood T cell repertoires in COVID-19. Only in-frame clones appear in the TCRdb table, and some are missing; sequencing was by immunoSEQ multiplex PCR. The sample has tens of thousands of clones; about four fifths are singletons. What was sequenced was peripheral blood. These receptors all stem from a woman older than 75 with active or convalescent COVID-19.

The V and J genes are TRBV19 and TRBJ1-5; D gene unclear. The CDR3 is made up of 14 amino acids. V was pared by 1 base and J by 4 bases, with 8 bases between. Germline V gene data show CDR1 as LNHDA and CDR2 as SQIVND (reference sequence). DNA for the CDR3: TGTGCCAGTAGTATAGCCGGGAATAATCAGCCCCAGCATTTT. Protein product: CASSIAGNNQPQHF.

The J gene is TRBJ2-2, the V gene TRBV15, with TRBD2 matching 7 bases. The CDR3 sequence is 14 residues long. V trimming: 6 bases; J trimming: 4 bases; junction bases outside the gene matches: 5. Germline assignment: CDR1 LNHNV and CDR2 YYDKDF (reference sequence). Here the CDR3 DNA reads TGTGCCACCAGAGCCAGGGAGGGCACCGGGGAGCTGTTTTTT. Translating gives CATRAREGTGELFF.

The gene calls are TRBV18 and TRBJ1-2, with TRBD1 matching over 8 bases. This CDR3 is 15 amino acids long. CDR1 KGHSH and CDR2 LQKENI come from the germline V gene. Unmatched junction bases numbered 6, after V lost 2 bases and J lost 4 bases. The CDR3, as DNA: TGTGCCAGCTCACCAATTGGACAGGGAGGCTATGGCTACACCTTC. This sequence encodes CASSPIGQGGYGYTF.

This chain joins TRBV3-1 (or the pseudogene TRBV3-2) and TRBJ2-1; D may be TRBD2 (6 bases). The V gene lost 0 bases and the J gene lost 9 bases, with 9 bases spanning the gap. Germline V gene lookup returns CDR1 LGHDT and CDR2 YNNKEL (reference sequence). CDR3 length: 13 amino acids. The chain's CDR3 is CASSQDRGIEQFF. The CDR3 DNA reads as TGTGCCAGCAGCCAAGATCGGGGGATTGAGCAGTTCTTC.

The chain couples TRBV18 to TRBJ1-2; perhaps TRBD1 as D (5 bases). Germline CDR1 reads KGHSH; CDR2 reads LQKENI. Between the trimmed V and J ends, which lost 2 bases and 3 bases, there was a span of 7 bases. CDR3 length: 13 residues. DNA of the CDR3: TGTGCCAGCTCACCAGACAGACACTATGGCTACACCTTC. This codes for CASSPDRHYGYTF.

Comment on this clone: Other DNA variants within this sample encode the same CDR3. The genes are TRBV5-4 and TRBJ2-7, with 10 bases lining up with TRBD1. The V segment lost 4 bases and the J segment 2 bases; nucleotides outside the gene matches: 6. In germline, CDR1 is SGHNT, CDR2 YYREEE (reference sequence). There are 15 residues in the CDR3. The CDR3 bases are TGTGCCAGCAGCCCACCGGGACAGGGGACCTACGAGCAGTACTTC. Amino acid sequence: CASSPPGQGTYEQYF. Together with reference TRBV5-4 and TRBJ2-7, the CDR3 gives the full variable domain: ETGVTQSPTHLIKTRGQQVTLRCSSQSGHNTVSWYQQALGQGPQFIFQYYREEENGRGNFPPRFSGLQFPNYSSELNVNALELDDSALYLCASSPPGQGTYEQYFGPGTRLTVT.

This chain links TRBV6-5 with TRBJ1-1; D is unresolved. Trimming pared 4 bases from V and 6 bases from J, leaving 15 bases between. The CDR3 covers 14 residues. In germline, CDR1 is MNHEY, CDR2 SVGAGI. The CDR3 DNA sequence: TGTGCCAGCAGTTCTCGGACCCCGGGAGCTGAAGCTTTCTTT. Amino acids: CASSSRTPGAEAFF.